This T cell receptor (beta chain) was observed in a study of cytomegalovirus exposure and HLA in healthy donors. Of note for this clone: No antigen is known for it.

PCR employed 60 Vbeta and 13 Jbeta primers. Profiled with immunoSEQ multiplex PCR; TCRdb holds only in-frame clones, not every one. Found here are about 160,000 clones, roughly 79% of them singletons; the top ten hold approximately 0.89%. Study-level results: A previous analysis found most TCR beta V segments productive roughly 87% or roughly 30% of the time.

Sequencing was performed on PBMCs. The TCR originated in a woman aged 45-65 years in good health and CMV-seropositive.

DNA of the CDR3: TGTGCCAGCAGCTTAGTCGCCCTTGGAGCCCAGGGCTACACCTTC. Translated, it gives CASSLVALGAQGYTF. The V gene is TRBV7-2, the J gene TRBJ1-2, with no clear D. Germline V gene sequence: CDR1 SGHTA, CDR2 FQGNSA. Trimming took 1 base from V and 8 from J, leaving 17 bases between them. CDR3 size: 15 residues. Using reference TRBV7-2 and TRBJ1-2 for the parts outside the CDR3, the full variable domain is GAGVSQSPSNKVTEKGKDVELRCDPISGHTALYWYRQSLGQGLEFLIYFQGNSAPDKSGLPSDRFSAERTGGSVSTLTIQRTQQEDSAVYLCASSLVALGAQGYTFGSGTRLTVV.